This is a list of T cell receptor beta chains from one sample in a study of control samples from healthy donors and cancer patients. Libraries were prepared by immunoSEQ multiplex PCR; TCRdb keeps only in-frame clonotypes and omits some of them. The sample holds about 150,000 clones; approximately 86% are singletons and the top ten take more than 1.5%. The specimen was blood. The origin of the receptors is a man between 18 and 35 years old in good health. The CDR3 runs from the conserved cysteine through the conserved F or W. The order of the fields is V gene, CDR3 length, CDR3 protein.

TRBV27 | 16 | CASSFMGRLTGNTIYF
TRBV13 | 14 | CASSFTRGPYEQYF
TRBV29-1 | 14 | CSVSAGRGTGELFF
TRBV28 | 14 | CASKPAGPNQPQHF
TRBV19 | 15 | CASSISTIKKSEQYF
TRBV19 | 15 | CASSTAGTGPYEQYF
TRBV2 | 15 | CASGDLASADNEQFF
TRBV10-3 | 14 | CAISYTNAGDTQYF
TRBV5-1 | 12 | CASSLEGSGYTF
TRBV7-8 | 15 | CASSHLPGRAYEQYF
TRBV5-5 | 15 | CASSLDPTPNYGYTF
TRBV28 | 13 | CASSLGIRQPQHF
TRBV19 | 14 | CASSLQANTGELFF
TRBV21-1 | 17 | CASSNPLGQIANTEAFF
TRBV18 | 13 | CASSDAGSQPQHF
TRBV6-2/TRBV6-3 | 15 | CASSYGGGGSYEQYF
TRBV19 | 14 | CASSIADRSNEQYF
TRBV12-3/TRBV12-4 | 13 | CASSLRREEIDFF
TRBV28 | 17 | CASSFLRPGQGREKLFF
TRBV6-5 | 13 | CASRETGGGGYTF
TRBV7-2 | 13 | CASSLDGNNEQFF
TRBV4-3 | 15 | CASSPQDRGYEKLFF
TRBV13 | 17 | CASSSPRTGWGNYGYTF
TRBV10-1 | 16 | CASSDSRTLMNTEAFF
TRBV27 | 15 | CASRVTLFSNQPQHF
TRBV7-2 | 14 | CASSPRRGQGKAFF
TRBV2 | 14 | CATQWTLYNSPLHF
TRBV4-1 | 15 | CASSQDNSGANVLTF
TRBV18 | 16 | CASSPPGVLAGNEQFF
TRBV28 | 16 | CASSPLTGGGSQPQHF
TRBV9 | 15 | CASSTHPDSTDTQYF
TRBV11-2 | 13 | CASSYQGGTEAFF
TRBV25-1 | 13 | CASREGLQGEQFF
TRBV11-1 | 14 | CASSSTQGMDTQYF
TRBV27 | 14 | CASSLQGTYNEQFF
TRBV5-4 | 14 | CASSLDPETYEQYF
TRBV9 | 15 | CASSIGTGAQETQYF
TRBV2 | 15 | CASRRGRANTGELFF
TRBV4-3 | 15 | CASSQGGGNAYEQYF
TRBV19 | 11 | CASSAGGGYTF
TRBV28 | 15 | CASRRAGTGGYEQYF
TRBV7-3 | 14 | CASSLTRQGSPLHF
TRBV2 | 12 | CASSGGTETQYF
TRBV5-4 | 17 | CASSYLTGMFGANVLTF
TRBV2 | 15 | CASSTRTGKNSPLHF
TRBV7-9 | 14 | CASSSRQGTDTQYF
TRBV7-2 | 15 | CASSLDRSSYNEQFF
TRBV7-2 | 15 | CASSLEPQGPNTQYF
TRBV9 | 16 | CASSAPGTRGTGELFF
TRBV30 | 12 | CAWSVTSYEQYF
TRBV25-1 | 16 | CASSEWEDSIKDGYTF
TRBV6-6 | 18 | CASSPGTGAYLNTGELFF
TRBV7-3 | 15 | CASSPRTSGNNEQFF
TRBV5-4 | 13 | CASRQGNTGELFF
TRBV4-1 | 14 | CASSPPGFFYEQYF